The 14 T cell receptor beta chains below were found in one sample sequenced in a study of shared clonotypes between healthy human individuals. Clones were sequenced by immunoSEQ multiplex PCR, and TCRdb holds only the in-frame ones, with some missing. Of 650,000 to 700,000 clones listed, 90% are singletons. The sample was memory CD8+ T cells from PBMCs. As to subset: CD45RO+ cells pooled with CCR7-negative TemRA cells. All receptors come from a man aged 18-30 years in good health. Some clones in this sample may be carry-over from other donors' samples.

Of note for this clone: Given a much more abundant clone one base away, this may be a read error. V and J are TRBV27 and TRBJ2-7; TRBD1 aligns across 9 bases. Germline V lookup: CDR1 MNHEY, CDR2 SMNVEV (reference sequence). The CDR3 extends over 16 amino acids. The CDR3 DNA is TGTGTCAGCGCCCTTGACATCGGGACAGGGAGTTACGAGCAGTACTTC. Protein sequence: CVSALDIGTGSYEQYF.

The rearrangement joins TRBV14 to TRBJ1-4; D gene uncertain. The CDR3 consists of 12 residues. Germline assignment: CDR1 SGHDN and CDR2 FVKESK. Trimming took 5 bases from V and 0 from J, leaving 1 base between them. The DNA for the CDR3 is TGTGCCAGCAGCGCAACTAATGAAAAACTGTTTTTT. Its protein product is CASSATNEKLFF.

The CDR3 reads CASSESPRGPPLNTEAFF. As DNA, the CDR3 is TGTGCCAGCAGTGAGAGCCCTAGGGGGCCACCCCTGAACACTGAAGCTTTCTTT. The J gene is TRBJ1-1, the V gene TRBV2, with 7 nucleotides matching TRBD1. J lost 0 bases, V lost 3 bases, and 13 bases had no gene match. Germline V CDR1 and CDR2: SNHLY, FYNNEI. The CDR3 runs to 18 residues.

The V gene is TRBV6-5, the J gene TRBJ2-5; possible D gene TRBD1, 6 bases. The CDR3 loop spans 15 amino acids. V lost 0 bases and J 2 bases, leaving 10 bases between the germline ends. CDR1 and CDR2 (germline): MNHEY, SVGAGI. This chain's CDR3 is CASSYSRGQQETQYF. CDR3 sequence (DNA): TGTGCCAGCAGTTACTCCAGGGGTCAACAAGAGACCCAGTACTTC.

This chain uses TRBV11-3 with TRBJ2-7, with TRBD1 as a possible D gene (6 bases). The ends were cut back, 4 bases at V and 5 bases at J, with 12 bases in the middle. Germline V lookup: CDR1 SGHNT, CDR2 YENEEA. The CDR3 runs 13 residues. The CDR3 loop is CASSYRQDHEQYF. DNA for the CDR3: TGTGCCAGCAGCTACCGACAGGACCACGAGCAGTACTTC.

The chain recombines TRBV27 with TRBJ2-2; the D gene is possibly TRBD1 (6 bases). Germline assignment: CDR1 MNHEY and CDR2 SMNVEV (reference sequence). Trimming pared 4 bases from V and 1 base from J, leaving 10 bases between. The CDR3 runs 15 residues. The CDR3 coding sequence is TGTGCCAGCAGTTGGGGGACACTGAACACCGGGGAGCTGTTTTTT. Encoded protein: CASSWGTLNTGELFF.

The chain has TRBV30 and TRBJ2-7; perhaps D is TRBD1 or TRBD2 (5 bases each). CDR1 GTSNPN and CDR2 SVGIG come from the germline V gene (reference sequence). This CDR3 region has 14 residues. V was trimmed by 7 bases and J by 2 bases, leaving 18 bases between them. In nucleotides, the CDR3 is TGTGCCTCCAGATCAAGGGACGTTACCTACGAGCAGTACTTC. Its translation is CASRSRDVTYEQYF.

The rearrangement joins TRBV10-2 to TRBJ2-7, with 11 bases fitting TRBD2. J gave up 3 bases and V 3 bases, and 10 bases lay outside the gene matches. The CDR3 is 17 amino acids. Germline CDR1 is WSHSY and CDR2 is SAAADI. CDR3 region: CASSEANPGLADYEQYF. CDR3 sequence (DNA): TGCGCCAGCAGTGAAGCCAACCCGGGACTAGCGGACTACGAGCAGTACTTC.

The J gene is TRBJ2-7, the V gene TRBV9, with 8 bases fitting TRBD2. The CDR3 length is 17 residues. The junction had 13 bases not matched to a gene; V was cut back by 3 bases and J by 2 bases. Germline CDR1 reads SGDLS; CDR2 reads YYNGEE. Written as DNA, the CDR3 is TGTGCCAGCAGCGAGGGGGTCCAAGCGGGAGCCCCCTACGAGCAGTACTTC. Translation gives CASSEGVQAGAPYEQYF.

The rearrangement joins TRBV11-2 to TRBJ1-3, with unresolved D. This CDR3 spans 17 amino acids. The V and J ends lost 7 bases and 2 bases respectively, with 21 bases between them. Looked up from germline, CDR1 is SGHAT and CDR2 is FQNNGV. The CDR3 here is CASTSRLGLLPGNTIYF. In DNA form, the CDR3 reads TGTGCCAGCACCTCCCGGCTCGGGCTCCTCCCTGGAAACACCATATATTTT.

This chain connects TRBV27 to TRBJ1-2, with a weak D call TRBD1 (6 bases). Between the trimmed V and J ends, which lost 2 bases and 6 bases, there was a span of 10 bases. Germline lookup yields CDR1 MNHEY and CDR2 SMNVEV (reference sequence). The CDR3 has 13 residues. CDR3 in amino acids: CASSLRNRDGYTF. As DNA, the CDR3 is TGTGCCAGCAGTTTACGGAACAGGGATGGCTACACCTTC.

The chain joins TRBV9 to TRBJ1-1; TRBD1 is a possible D gene (5 bases). This CDR3 contains 15 residues. CDR1 and CDR2 (germline): SGDLS, YYNGEE. V gave up 0 bases and J gave up 5 bases, with 14 bases separating them. The CDR3: CASSVEGLGRTEAFF. As DNA, the CDR3 is TGTGCCAGCAGCGTAGAAGGTTTGGGGCGAACTGAAGCTTTCTTT.

This chain links TRBV30 with TRBJ1-5, with a possible D match to TRBD1 (5 bases). The CDR3 loop spans 15 amino acids. V dropped 2 bases and J dropped 1 base, with 12 bases sitting between them. Germline V gene lookup returns CDR1 GTSNPN and CDR2 SVGIG (reference sequence). The chain's CDR3 is CAWSRGVGSNQPQHF. The CDR3 DNA is TGTGCCTGGAGTCGGGGGGTGGGGAGCAATCAGCCCCAGCATTTT. The whole variable domain, filled in from reference TRBV30 and TRBJ1-5, reads SQTIHQWPATLVQPVGSPLSLECTVEGTSNPNLYWYRQAAGRGLQLLFYSVGIGQISSEVPQNLSASRPQDRQFILSSKKLLLSDSGFYLCAWSRGVGSNQPQHFGDGTRLSIL.

This clone has at least ten counts. The CDR3 bases are TGTGCCAGCAGCGGATCGACAACTAGCGATAGCTCCTACGAGCAGTACTTC. Residues: CASSGSTTSDSSYEQYF. The V and J genes are TRBV7-6 and TRBJ2-7; 7 bases match TRBD2. Germline V gives CDR1 SGHVS, CDR2 FNYEAQ. This CDR3 comprises 17 residues. V shed 5 bases, J shed 0 bases, and the junction held 13 bases outside the gene matches.